This T cell receptor (beta chain) was documented in a study of T-cell reconstitution after alpha-beta-depleted transplantation in children. Study results and caveats: Counts and diversity of T cells one year after transplant came mostly from newly produced T cells. Approximately two months post-transplant, alpha-beta T cells reportedly originated from several hundred expanded graft clones. High day-60 TCRbeta diversity in some patients came from surviving recipient T cells and thymic progenitors.

Unique molecular identifiers were incorporated during preparation of the TCRbeta library. TCRdb re-called the PCR reads through MiXCR, storing one row per CDR3 protein. Seen here are around 580,000 distinct CDR3 sequences, 20% to 25% observed once, and the top ten hold around an eighth. On this clonotype: Its antigen is not known.

The CDR3 sequence is 15 residues long. Germline CDR1 reads LNHDA; CDR2 reads SQIVND (reference sequence). Trimming pared 4 bases from V and 2 bases from J, leaving 15 bases between. The TCR comes from a boy in the first two years of life who had a stem cell transplant for acute myeloid leukemia, so the T cells may come from the graft donor. This chain uses TRBV19 with TRBJ2-7; D might be TRBD2 (6 bases). The sequencing here drew on PBMCs, mostly from graft donor cells, taken 360 days after TCRalphabeta/CD19-depleted stem cell transplant. The CDR3 loop reads CASSKYGGLTYEQYF. DNA for the CDR3: TGTGCCAGTAGTAAGTACGGGGGTCTAACCTACGAGCAGTACTTC.